The clone carrying this TCR beta chain has only a few counts. The sample originates from a study of OX40 agonist ivuxolimab in advanced cancers. This CDR3 comprises 15 residues. Germline lookup yields CDR1 SGDLS and CDR2 YYNGEE. The V segment lost 3 bases and the J segment 2 bases; nucleotides outside the gene matches: 3. Only in-frame clones appear in the TCRdb table, and some are missing; sequencing was by immunoSEQ multiplex PCR. The repertoire includes around 13,000 clones, about three quarters of them detected once, and about two fifths sits in the top ten. The genes are TRBV9 and TRBJ2-5; the match to TRBD2 covers 11 bases. Sequences were derived from CD4+ or CD8+ T cells sorted from blood, sampled in a trial of the OX40 agonist ivuxolimab. This TCR was recovered from an adult with an advanced solid tumor such as melanoma, head and neck, liver or kidney cancer. CDR3 sequence reads: CASSAGLAEQETQYF. CDR3 nucleotide sequence: TGTGCCAGCAGCGCGGGACTAGCGGAGCAAGAGACCCAGTACTTC.